This TCR beta chain was identified during a study of OX40 agonist ivuxolimab in advanced cancers. For the study at large: A diagnosis of hepatocellular carcinoma, melanoma, renal cell or head and neck cancer was present in dose-escalation patients.

Germline loops: CDR1 MNHEY, CDR2 SVGAGI. V lost 7 bases and J lost 0, with 0 bases in between. The CDR3 is 10 amino acids. Concerning this clone itself: What it binds is unknown.

The study, taken as a whole, reports: There was clonal expansion of CD4+ and CD8+ blood T cells by week 6 at 0.1 to 3.0 mg/kg.

Clones were read by immunoSEQ multiplex PCR, and TCRdb kept only the in-frame ones, dropping some. Seen here are some 72,000 clones, about 90% observed once, and the top ten hold 11%. J is TRBJ1-1 and V is TRBV6-5; D is ambiguous. This clonotype was sampled from an adult with an advanced solid tumor such as melanoma, head and neck, liver or kidney cancer. The sample consisted of CD4+ or CD8+ T cells sorted from blood, taken in a trial of the OX40 agonist ivuxolimab. In DNA form, the CDR3 reads TGTGCCAGCATGAACACTGAAGCTTTCTTT. It yields the protein CASMNTEAFF.